This TCR beta chain was obtained from a study of control samples from healthy donors and cancer patients. Using immunoSEQ multiplex PCR, the repertoire was profiled, and TCRdb retains in-frame clones only, with some absent. The data hold about 70,000 clones, with about 80% observed a single time. The V gene end was trimmed by 4 bases and the J gene end by 8 bases; junction bases not matched to a gene: 3. The germline V gene encodes CDR1 SEHNR and CDR2 FQNEAQ (reference sequence). This CDR3 has 14 residues. This TCR was recovered from a woman in her fifties or sixties with lung cancer. Specimen: PBMCs. The V and J genes are TRBV7-9 and TRBJ1-4; 11 bases agree with TRBD1. CDR3 bases: TGTGCCAGCAGCTCCGGGACAGGGGGAGAAAAACTGTTTTTT. It codes for CASSSGTGGEKLFF.